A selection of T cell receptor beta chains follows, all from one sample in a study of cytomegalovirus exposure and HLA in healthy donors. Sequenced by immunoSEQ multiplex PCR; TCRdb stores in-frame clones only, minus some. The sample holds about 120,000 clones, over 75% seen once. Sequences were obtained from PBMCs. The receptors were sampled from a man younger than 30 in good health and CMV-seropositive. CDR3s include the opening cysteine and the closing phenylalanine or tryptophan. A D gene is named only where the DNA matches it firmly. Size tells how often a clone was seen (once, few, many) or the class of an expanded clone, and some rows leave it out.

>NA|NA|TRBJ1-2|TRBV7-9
CASSLVYSNYGYTF
TGTGCCAGCAGCTTAGTATACAGCAACTATGGCTACACCTTC
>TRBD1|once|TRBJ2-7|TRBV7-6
CASSPQGGQGSYEQYF
TGTGCCAGCAGCCCTCAGGGGGGACAGGGAAGCTACGAGCAGTACTTC
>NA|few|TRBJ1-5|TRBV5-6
CASSRAAGNQPQHF
TGTGCCAGCAGTCGGGCGGCGGGGAATCAGCCCCAGCATTTT
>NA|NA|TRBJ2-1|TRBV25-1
CASSEDSHPANEQFF
TGTGCCAGCAGTGAAGACTCCCACCCGGCCAATGAGCAGTTCTTC
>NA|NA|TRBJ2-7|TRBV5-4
CASYGPTGVGTYEQYF
TGTGCCAGCTACGGACCGACGGGAGTAGGGACCTACGAGCAGTACTTC
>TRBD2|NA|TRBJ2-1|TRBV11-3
CASFGGDLSYNEQFF
TGTGCCAGCTTTGGGGGGGACCTCAGCTACAATGAGCAGTTCTTC
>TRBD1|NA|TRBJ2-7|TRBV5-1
CASSLSGTAIYEQYF
TGCGCCAGCAGCTTATCCGGGACAGCAATCTACGAGCAGTACTTC
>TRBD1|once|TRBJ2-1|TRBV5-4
CASDAERGQGHNEQFF
TGTGCCAGCGACGCCGAAAGGGGACAGGGTCACAATGAGCAGTTCTTC
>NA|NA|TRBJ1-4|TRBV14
CASSQVPSEKLFF
TGTGCCAGCAGCCAAGTCCCGAGTGAAAAACTGTTTTTT
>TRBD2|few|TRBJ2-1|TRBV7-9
CASSREASGRENEQFF
TGTGCCAGCAGCAGAGAGGCTAGCGGGAGGGAGAATGAGCAGTTCTTC
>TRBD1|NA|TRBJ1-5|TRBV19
CASRRGAGGQPQHF
TGTGCCAGTAGGCGGGGGGCAGGGGGTCAGCCCCAGCATTTT
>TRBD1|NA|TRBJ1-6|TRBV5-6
CASSFGQGYNSPLHF
TGTGCCAGCAGCTTCGGACAGGGTTATAATTCACCCCTCCACTTT
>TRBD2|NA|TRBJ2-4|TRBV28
CASSYPSGRGVIQYF
TGTGCCAGCAGTTACCCTAGCGGGAGGGGGGTCATTCAGTACTTC
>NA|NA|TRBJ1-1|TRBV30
CAWSGRGGTEAFF
TGTGCCTGGAGTGGCAGGGGCGGCACTGAAGCTTTCTTT
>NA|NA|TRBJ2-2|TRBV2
CASRLGTQNTGELFF
TGTGCCAGCAGGCTGGGGACACAGAACACCGGGGAGCTGTTTTTT
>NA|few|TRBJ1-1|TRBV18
CASSKSGVGLNTEAFF
TGTGCCAGCTCTAAGTCAGGGGTTGGGCTGAACACTGAAGCTTTCTTT
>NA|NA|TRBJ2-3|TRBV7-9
CASSLGRGLEDTQYF
TGTGCCAGCAGCTTAGGACGAGGTTTGGAAGATACGCAGTATTTT
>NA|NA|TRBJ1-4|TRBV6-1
CASRPGLYNEKLFF
TGTGCCAGCAGGCCGGGACTCTATAATGAAAAACTGTTTTTT
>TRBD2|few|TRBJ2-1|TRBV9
CASSVEFGGVADTEQFF
TGTGCCAGCAGCGTAGAGTTTGGGGGGGTCGCCGACACTGAGCAGTTCTTC
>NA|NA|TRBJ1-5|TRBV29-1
CSVETGNSNQPQHF
TGCAGCGTTGAAACAGGAAATAGCAATCAGCCCCAGCATTTT
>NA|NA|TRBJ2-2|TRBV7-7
CASSPDRNTGELFF
TGTGCTAGCAGCCCCGACAGAAACACCGGGGAGCTGTTTTTT
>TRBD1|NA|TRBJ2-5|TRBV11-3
CASSQGQHRQETQYF
TGTGCCAGCAGCCAGGGACAGCACCGTCAAGAGACCCAGTACTTC